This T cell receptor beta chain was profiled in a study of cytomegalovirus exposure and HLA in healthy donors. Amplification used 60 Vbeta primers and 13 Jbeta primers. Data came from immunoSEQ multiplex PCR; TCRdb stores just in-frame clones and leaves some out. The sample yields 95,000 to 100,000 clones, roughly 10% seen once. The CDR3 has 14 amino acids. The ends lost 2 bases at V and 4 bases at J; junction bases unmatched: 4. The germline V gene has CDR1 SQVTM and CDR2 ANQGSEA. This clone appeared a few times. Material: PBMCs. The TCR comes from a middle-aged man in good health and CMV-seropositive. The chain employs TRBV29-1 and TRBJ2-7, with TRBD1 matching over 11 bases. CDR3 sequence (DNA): TGCAGCGTTGAATACGGGACAGGGGGTTACGAGCAGTACTTC. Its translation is CSVEYGTGGYEQYF.